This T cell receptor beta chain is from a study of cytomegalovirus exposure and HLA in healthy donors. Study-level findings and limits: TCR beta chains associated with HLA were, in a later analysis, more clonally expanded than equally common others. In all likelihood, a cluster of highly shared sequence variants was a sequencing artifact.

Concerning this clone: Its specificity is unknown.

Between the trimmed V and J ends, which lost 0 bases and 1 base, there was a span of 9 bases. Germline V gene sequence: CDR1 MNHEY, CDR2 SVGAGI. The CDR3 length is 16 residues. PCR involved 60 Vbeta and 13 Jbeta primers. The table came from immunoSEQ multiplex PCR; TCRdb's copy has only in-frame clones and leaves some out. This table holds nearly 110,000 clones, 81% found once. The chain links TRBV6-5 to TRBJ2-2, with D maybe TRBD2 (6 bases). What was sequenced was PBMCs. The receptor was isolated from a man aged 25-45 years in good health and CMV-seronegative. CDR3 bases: TGTGCCAGCAGTTACTCAAGGGACTGGAACACCGGGGAGCTGTTTTTT. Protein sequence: CASSYSRDWNTGELFF.